This T cell receptor beta chain was recorded in a study of T cells in Graves' hyperthyroidism and ophthalmopathy. About 10 ml fresh peripheral blood yielded the PBMCs. Germline loops: CDR1 GTSNPN, CDR2 SVGIG (reference sequence). This CDR3 is 13 amino acids long. Deletions cut 0 bases from V and 6 bases from J, with 12 bases between. Study observations and caveats: The blood repertoire included most of the expanded thyroid clonotypes above 0.001. Model-based prediction identified ophthalmopathy a median roughly 5.9 months prior to its onset.

This clonotype was counted at least ten times. Its specificity is not known. Amplification of TCR beta CDR3 regions was performed using RNA transcripts as template. During a first-round RT-PCR of the TCR CDR3, the HTBI primer set was used. Via MiXCR, TCRdb re-called the multiplex PCR reads, giving one row per CDR3 protein. The table records roughly 160,000 distinct CDR3 sequences, about 9.4% of them present only once. This clonotype originated in a woman aged 18-35 years with Graves' hyperthyroidism that later progressed to Graves' ophthalmopathy. This chain uses TRBV30 with TRBJ2-7, with a weak D call TRBD1 (6 bases). Input material: blood. The CDR3 nucleotides read TGTGCCTGGAGTGTACAGGGAATGGGCGAGCAGTACTTC. Translating it yields CAWSVQGMGEQYF.